This entry lists 14 T cell receptor beta chains sequenced from one sample in a study of CD8+CD57+ T cells in acquired aplastic anemia. CD8+CD57+ cell expansion, shown by flow cytometry, had occurred in the patients selected for sequencing. TCR beta VDJ and CDR3 were profiled, and genomic DNA was the template. TCRdb passed the reads through MiXCR, listing each CDR3 protein once. This table holds 89,000 or so distinct CDR3 sequences, 65% to 70% found once. Sequencing was done on a sample of sorted CD4+, CD8+, or CD8+CD57+ T cells (not recorded which) from PBMCs. All receptors come from a human donor with aplastic anemia.

This clonotype has at least ten counts. This rearrangement joins TRBV7-6 to TRBJ1-4; 8 bases line up with TRBD1. Trimming removed 4 bases from V and 4 bases from J; junction bases left unmatched: 5. Germline V gene sequence: CDR1 SGHVS, CDR2 FNYEAQ. The CDR3 extends over 15 amino acids. DNA of the CDR3: TGTGCCAGCAGCTCCCGGGACAGGCATAATGAAAAACTGTTTTTT. Translated: CASSSRDRHNEKLFF.

The chain combines TRBV9 with TRBJ1-3; D gene uncertain. This CDR3 comprises 11 residues. Trimming took off 9 bases at V and 4 bases at J, with 8 bases between the two ends. Germline assignment: CDR1 SGDLS and CDR2 YYNGEE. The CDR3: CATSTGNTIYF. The DNA of the CDR3 is TGTGCCACCTCGACGGGAAACACCATATATTTT.

The genes are TRBV20-1 and TRBJ1-3, with a possible D match to TRBD1 (6 bases). Germline V gene sequence: CDR1 DFQATT, CDR2 SNEGSKA (reference sequence). Trimming shortened V by 5 bases and J by 0 bases, and 8 bases separated the two germline ends. The CDR3 consists of 13 residues. This chain's CDR3 is CSAQGSSGNTIYF. The CDR3 DNA reads as TGCAGTGCTCAGGGGTCCTCTGGAAACACCATATATTTT.

The CDR3 reads CASSRLAGVNEQYF. CDR3 coding DNA: TGTGCCAGCAGCCGACTAGCGGGAGTTAACGAGCAGTACTTC. The genes are TRBV7-9 and TRBJ2-7; 12 bases line up with TRBD2. V lost 5 bases to trimming and J lost 5 bases; unmatched junction nucleotides: 4. The CDR3 is made up of 14 amino acids. In germline, CDR1 is SEHNR, CDR2 FQNEAQ (reference sequence).

The chain uses TRBV20-1 and TRBJ2-7; D uncertain. Trimming left V 0 bases short and J 5 bases short, with 14 bases between. Germline assignment: CDR1 DFQATT and CDR2 SNEGSKA (reference sequence). The CDR3 has 14 residues. Here the CDR3 DNA reads TGCAGTGCTAGAGATCCCTCCCACCAAAACGAGCAGTACTTC. Amino acid sequence: CSARDPSHQNEQYF.

The chain has TRBV2 and TRBJ1-4; 8 nucleotides align to TRBD1. This CDR3 region has 14 residues. V shed 5 bases and J 8 bases; nucleotides not matched to a gene: 7. CDR1 and CDR2 (germline): SNHLY, FYNNEI. CDR3 nucleotides: TGTGCCAGCAGTTTTGGACAGGGAAGAGAAAAACTGTTTTTT. Protein product: CASSFGQGREKLFF.

This clonotype was recorded at least ten times. The V gene is TRBV12-3 or TRBV12-4, the J gene TRBJ2-2, with TRBD1 identical over 9 bases. The junction had 5 bases not matched to a gene; V was cut back by 10 bases and J by 5 bases. This CDR3 has 13 residues. CDR3 sequence (DNA): TGTGCCAACCGGGACAGGGCGACCGGGGAGCTGTTTTTT. Encoded protein: CANRDRATGELFF.

The sample holds a few counts of this clonotype. The rearrangement joins TRBV25-1 to TRBJ2-3; 13 bases are a match to TRBD2. This CDR3 spans 16 amino acids. The germline gives CDR1 MGHDK, CDR2 SYGVNS. The V and J ends lost 4 bases and 1 base, in that order; junction bases with no gene match: 2. CDR3 DNA: TGTGCCAGCAGTGCCGGACTAGCGGGGGGCACAGATACGCAGTATTTT. Encoded protein: CASSAGLAGGTDTQYF.

The chain couples TRBV7-3 to TRBJ2-3, with D tentatively TRBD1 (6 bases). The germline gives CDR1 SGHTA, CDR2 FQGTGA. CDR3 length: 13 amino acids. V gave up 4 bases and J gave up 4 bases, with 9 bases separating them. CDR3 nucleotides: TGTGCCAGCAGCTACCAGGGGTCAGATACGCAGTATTTT. Protein sequence: CASSYQGSDTQYF. Drawing the rest from reference TRBV7-3 and TRBJ2-3, the complete variable domain is GAGVSQTPSNKVTEKGKYVELRCDPISGHTALYWYRQSLGQGPEFLIYFQGTGAADDSGLPNDRFFAVRPEGSVSTLKIQRTERGDSAVYLCASSYQGSDTQYFGPGTRLTVL.

This chain links TRBV7-3 with TRBJ2-7; D might be TRBD2 (7 bases). V lost 5 bases, J lost 6 bases, and 20 bases lay in between. Germline V lookup: CDR1 SGHTA, CDR2 FQGTGA. The CDR3 runs 15 residues. The CDR3 nucleotides are TGTGCCAGCAGCCACGCTAGAGGGAGGGGGGGCGAGCAGTACTTC. Translating it yields CASSHARGRGGEQYF.

The J gene is TRBJ2-7, the V gene TRBV2, with 7 bases fitting TRBD1. Germline CDR1 SNHLY, CDR2 FYNNEI. The CDR3 has 14 residues. The trim removed 6 bases at V and 0 bases at J, leaving 5 bases unmatched. The CDR3 DNA sequence: TGTGCCAGCAGCCTGGGGACAGTCTCCTACGAGCAGTACTTC. Its translation is CASSLGTVSYEQYF.

The CDR3 reads CATSRAPGGRESEQFF. Here the CDR3 DNA reads TGTGCCACCAGCAGAGCCCCAGGCGGGAGGGAGAGTGAGCAGTTCTTC. The chain links TRBV15 to TRBJ2-1, with 9 bases identical to TRBD2. The CDR3 has 16 residues. Germline loops: CDR1 LNHNV, CDR2 YYDKDF (reference sequence). Germline trimming cut 1 base from V and 9 bases from J; bases unmatched to any gene: 10.

J is TRBJ1-2 and V is TRBV20-1, with D unclear. Germline V lookup: CDR1 DFQATT, CDR2 SNEGSKA (reference sequence). Trimming stripped 0 bases from V and 1 base from J, with 3 bases between. CDR3 length: 12 residues. The CDR3 region is CSARDSNYGYTF. The CDR3 DNA sequence: TGCAGTGCTAGAGACAGTAACTATGGCTACACCTTC.

This clonotype was seen repeatedly, ten times or more. The chain joins TRBV2 to TRBJ2-2; D is possibly TRBD1 (6 bases). CDR1 is SNHLY, CDR2 FYNNEI, per germline. CDR3 size: 15 residues. V was cut by 5 bases and J by 0 bases, with 10 bases left in between. CDR3 sequence: CASSPGTTNTGELFF. The CDR3 bases are TGTGCCAGCAGTCCCGGGACAACGAACACCGGGGAGCTGTTTTTT.